The 2 T cell receptor beta chains below were found in one sample sequenced in a study of T cell responses to AZD1222 COVID-19 vaccine (dated by TCRdb to the early 2020s). The time point label corresponds to: baseline before first vaccination. To prepare the library, the immunoSEQ multiplex PCR assay was applied. This is the immuneACCESS table as TCRdb keeps it, with only in-frame sequences that have V and J called. A part of the clones is gone; compared with another copy, unresolved V genes explain less than half, and the rest is unexplained. The sample has around 83,000 clones on record, about 83% of them singletons. The top ten constitute 8% to 10% of the sample. The sequencing used peripheral blood, collected on day 0 of AZD1222 vaccination. These receptors came from an adult in good health.

V gene TRBV12-3 or TRBV12-4 combines with J gene TRBJ1-2, with D possibly TRBD1 on 6 matching bases. The CDR3 has 13 amino acids. V lost 5 bases to trimming and J lost 2 bases, with 9 bases between them. Here the CDR3 DNA reads TGTGCCAGCAGTCCCACAGGGAACTATGGCTACACCTTC. Translated: CASSPTGNYGYTF.

The chain employs TRBV5-1 and TRBJ1-4, with D maybe TRBD1 (5 bases). The CDR3 covers 14 residues. The germline V gene encodes CDR1 SGHRS and CDR2 YFSETQ. Trimming took 0 bases from V and 6 from J, leaving 9 bases between them. For the CDR3, the DNA is TGCGCCAGCAGCTTGGCGCAGGGCGATGAAAAACTGTTTTTT. This codes for CASSLAQGDEKLFF. The variable domain in full, with the rest retrieved from reference TRBV5-1 and TRBJ1-4, is KAGVTQTPRYLIKTRGQQVTLSCSPISGHRSVSWYQQTPGQGLQFLFEYFSETQRNKGNFPGRFSGRQFSNSRSEMNVSTLELGDSALYLCASSLAQGDEKLFFGSGTQLSVL.